One and the same sample provided the 4 T cell receptor beta chains below, sequenced in a study of blood T cell repertoires in COVID-19 (dated by TCRdb to the early 2020s). Libraries were prepared through the immunoSEQ multiplex PCR assay. TCRdb took this table from immuneACCESS and kept in-frame rearrangements with V and J called. Such tables lack part of the clones; where checked against another copy, unresolved V genes explain under half of the gap, and the rest is unexplained. This sample lists about 220,000 clones; 75% to 85% were detected once. Of the sample, 5.2% falls within the top ten clones. Sequences were obtained from peripheral blood. The receptors here all came from a woman in her 70s with COVID-19, enrolled during active disease.

The chain recombines TRBV10-3 with TRBJ2-2; a weak D match, TRBD1 (6 bases). In germline, CDR1 is ENHRY, CDR2 SYGVKD. The CDR3 covers 15 residues. V gave up 5 bases and J gave up 5 bases, with 15 bases separating them. CDR3 sequence reads: CAISKGVEGTGELFF. CDR3 in DNA: TGTGCCATCAGTAAGGGGGTAGAGGGAACCGGGGAGCTGTTTTTT.

J is TRBJ2-7 and V is TRBV7-2; D gene uncertain. Germline V gene lookup returns CDR1 SGHTA and CDR2 FQGNSA. The germline V and J ends were trimmed by 1 base and 6 bases, with 10 bases remaining between them. The CDR3 is made up of 13 amino acids. The CDR3 sequence is CASSLDPLSEQYF. The CDR3 coding sequence is TGTGCCAGCAGCTTAGACCCCCTATCCGAGCAGTACTTC.

The genes are TRBV7-2 and TRBJ2-1; TRBD2 aligns across 10 bases. Germline-derived CDR1 and CDR2 are SGHTA and FQGNSA. This CDR3 is built from 15 residues. Losses at the gene ends were 5 bases for V and 8 bases for J; bases not matched to a gene: 9. The CDR3: CASSQVTSGIHEQFF. Here the CDR3 DNA reads TGTGCCAGCAGCCAAGTCACTAGCGGGATACATGAGCAGTTCTTC.

The rearrangement uses TRBV19 and TRBJ2-3; 8 bases map to TRBD2. The germline V gene encodes CDR1 LNHDA and CDR2 SQIVND (reference sequence). The CDR3 runs to 15 residues. V lost 7 bases and J lost 4; bases outside the gene matches: 10. The chain's CDR3 is CASTPPGGVADTQYF. CDR3 coding DNA: TGTGCCAGTACCCCCCCGGGAGGGGTTGCAGATACGCAGTATTTT.